This T cell receptor beta chain is drawn from a study of molecular identifiers for immune sequencing clone quantification. Study details: The replicate experiment used RNA from roughly 18,000 or 92,000 naive CD8 cells. This RNA was split into five aliquots, and four of them were sequenced. General study points: Spiked Jurkat TCR RNA from one cell was reportedly detectable among 950,000 to 1,000,000 naive cells. Among effectors, clones above 20 RNA copies held over 97% of molecules; among naive cells, under 1%.

This clonotype was counted many times. Its antigen remains unidentified. Making the bulk TCR libraries relied on previously described methods and listed TCR primers. TCRdb re-analysed the PCR reads in MiXCR, keeping a single row per CDR3 protein. The sample has about 89,000 distinct CDR3 sequences, around a fifth seen once. Sequencing was done on a sample of naive CD8+ T cells from blood, with Jurkat cell RNA spiked in. Subset noted: FACS-sorted CD8+CD4-CCR7+CD45RA+ naive T cells. The TCR comes from a human donor in good health. Some libraries in this study had Jurkat cell RNA spiked in.

DNA of the CDR3: TGTGCCATCAGGGAAGAGCCAGGCGCTGAAGCTTTCTTT. Translating gives CAIREEPGAEAFF. The J gene is TRBJ1-1, the V gene TRBV10-3, with D hard to call. There are 13 residues in the CDR3. Germline V lookup: CDR1 ENHRY, CDR2 SYGVKD. V was clipped by 6 bases and J by 6 bases, with 14 bases between them.